The present TCR beta chain was sequenced within a study of T cell responses to AZD1222 COVID-19 vaccine. Study summary: Pooling was applied to second doses at about 4 or about 12 weeks.

Study-level points and caveats: Donors skewed white British and female; clonal diversity was possibly underestimated. AZD1222 recipients seropositive at baseline numbered only 5 to 7.

About this clone: Antigen unknown.

Produced via immunoSEQ multiplex PCR; TCRdb's table is partial and in-frame only. Of 150,000 or so clones detected, more than 85% appear once; the ten largest clones hold more than 0.8%. Between the trimmed V and J ends, which lost 2 bases and 3 bases, there was a span of 13 bases. Germline assignment: CDR1 MNHEY and CDR2 SVGAGI. This CDR3 is 15 amino acids long. The gene calls are TRBV6-5 and TRBJ1-2; D unresolved. This TCR was sampled from an adult in good health. The source material was peripheral blood, sampled on day 0 of AZD1222 vaccination. CDR3: CASSYTRSGDYGYTF. The CDR3 nucleotides read TGTGCCAGCAGTTACACTCGGAGTGGTGACTATGGCTACACCTTC.